This passage covers 8 T cell receptor beta chains from one sample sequenced in a study of blood T cell repertoires in COVID-19. Here immunoSEQ multiplex PCR was the method, and the copy in TCRdb shows in-frame clones only, minus some. The table records 150,000 to 200,000 clones, less than 80% of them present only once. Sequencing was performed on peripheral blood. The source of these receptors is a man aged 50 to 59 who had recovered from COVID-19.

The chain combines TRBV3-1 (or the pseudogene TRBV3-2) with TRBJ2-7; D is undetermined. Germline loops: CDR1 LGHDT, CDR2 YNNKEL (reference sequence). CDR3 length equals 12 residues. Trimming removed 2 bases at V and 5 bases at J, with 7 bases between. The CDR3 is CASSQRGDEQYF. DNA of the CDR3: TGTGCCAGCAGCCAAAGAGGAGACGAGCAGTACTTC.

The chain uses TRBV7-9 and TRBJ1-3, with D unclear. The CDR3 sequence is 14 residues long. The V and J ends lost 0 bases and 4 bases respectively, with 7 bases between them. Germline V gene sequence: CDR1 SEHNR, CDR2 FQNEAQ (reference sequence). In DNA form, the CDR3 reads TGTGCCAGCAGCTTAGCGCGACAAGGAAACACCATATATTTT. It yields the protein CASSLARQGNTIYF.

The chain links TRBV12-5 to TRBJ2-1; 13 nucleotides line up with TRBD2. The CDR3 covers 16 residues. V trimming: 7 bases; J trimming: 6 bases; junction bases outside the gene matches: 9. CDR1 and CDR2 from the germline V gene are LGHNT and FRNRAP. CDR3 sequence: CASATSRTSGSNEQFF. The DNA of the CDR3 is TGTGCTAGTGCCACGTCGCGGACTAGCGGGAGCAATGAGCAGTTCTTC.

The chain has TRBV5-6 and TRBJ1-2, with D possibly being TRBD1 (6 bases). From germline, CDR1 is SGHDT and CDR2 YYEEEE. This CDR3 region has 15 residues. The ends were cut back, 1 base at V and 4 bases at J, with 14 bases in the middle. DNA of the CDR3: TGTGCCAGCAGCTTGAACCTTCCAGGGGCCTATGGCTACACCTTC. This sequence encodes CASSLNLPGAYGYTF.

The chain links TRBV19 to TRBJ2-6; 7 nucleotides align to TRBD2. This CDR3 is built from 15 residues. Germline assignment: CDR1 LNHDA and CDR2 SQIVND (reference sequence). The V gene end was trimmed by 6 bases and the J gene end by 2 bases; junction bases not matched to a gene: 4. The CDR3 DNA sequence: TGTGCCAGTAGGGAACGGGGGGCTGGGGCCAACGTCCTGACTTTC. Translating it yields CASRERGAGANVLTF. The entire variable domain, with the rest obtained from reference TRBV19 and TRBJ2-6, is as follows: DGGITQSPKYLFRKEGQNVTLSCEQNLNHDAMYWYRQDPGQGLRLIYYSQIVNDFQKGDIAEGYSVSREKKESFPLTVTSAQKNPTAFYLCASRERGAGANVLTFGAGSRLTVL.

V gene TRBV6-5 combines with J gene TRBJ2-7, with 9 positions matching TRBD2. V lost 2 bases and J lost 2; bases outside the gene matches: 7. Germline V gives CDR1 MNHEY, CDR2 SVGAGI. This CDR3 is built from 16 residues. The CDR3, as DNA: TGTGCCAGCAGTTACGGACTAGCGATAGAACCCTACGAGCAGTACTTC. This codes for CASSYGLAIEPYEQYF.

The V gene is TRBV29-1, the J gene TRBJ1-1; the match to TRBD1 covers 7 bases. CDR1 is SQVTM and CDR2 is ANQGSEA in the germline V gene. V lost 7 bases to trimming and J lost 4 bases; unmatched junction nucleotides: 6. The CDR3 consists of 12 residues. The CDR3, as DNA: TGCAGCGCCCCGACAGGGCCCACTGAAGCTTTCTTT. It codes for CSAPTGPTEAFF.

This chain joins TRBV7-9 and TRBJ1-1; D not resolved. The length of the CDR3 is 13 residues. Trimming stripped 3 bases from V and 2 bases from J, with 7 bases between. Germline CDR1 reads SEHNR; CDR2 reads FQNEAQ (reference sequence). The DNA of the CDR3 is TGTGCCAGCAGCTTGGAGGGCAACACTGAAGCTTTCTTT. This codes for CASSLEGNTEAFF. The complete variable domain, with remaining parts taken from reference TRBV7-9 and TRBJ1-1, reads DTGVSQNPRHKITKRGQNVTFRCDPISEHNRLYWYRQTLGQGPEFLTYFQNEAQLEKSRLLSDRFSAERPKGSFSTLEIQRTEQGDSAMYLCASSLEGNTEAFFGQGTRLTVV.